The clone carrying this T cell receptor (beta chain) has a handful of counts. Its target is unknown. Trimming left V 7 bases short and J 2 bases short, with 11 bases between. This CDR3 comprises 14 residues. CDR1 LNHDA and CDR2 SQIVND come from the germline V gene (reference sequence). Patients with a history of autoimmune disease or on systemic immunosuppression were excluded. This sample is drawn from a study of OX40 agonist ivuxolimab in advanced cancers. Background on the study: Patients were infused with ivuxolimab every 2 weeks at 0.01 to 10 mg/kg.

The study's findings and limits: Blood T cells, both CD4+ and CD8+, expanded clonally by week 6 at 0.1 to 3.0 mg/kg.

Sequenced by immunoSEQ multiplex PCR; TCRdb stores in-frame clones only, minus some. This table holds fewer than 80,000 clones, roughly nine tenths found once. The V call is TRBV19, the J call TRBJ2-2; TRBD1 might be the D (6 bases). The receptor comes from an adult with an advanced solid tumor such as melanoma, head and neck, liver or kidney cancer. The source was CD4+ or CD8+ T cells sorted from blood, collected in a trial of the OX40 agonist ivuxolimab. The DNA of the CDR3 is TGTGCCAGTATGTTCAGGGGAAACACCGGGGAGCTGTTTTTT. Amino acids: CASMFRGNTGELFF.